A single sample is the source of the 10 T cell receptor beta chains below, sequenced in a study of blood T cell repertoires in COVID-19. Assay: immunoSEQ multiplex PCR; the TCRdb copy retains only in-frame clones and omits some. The sample includes some 400,000 clones, around 87% seen only once; the top ten take 1% to 1.5%. The sequencing input was PBMCs or T cells enriched from blood (not recorded which). These receptors were collected from a man aged 30 to 45 who had recovered from COVID-19.

The chain is built from TRBV10-3 and TRBJ1-1; TRBD1 matches at 10 bases. The CDR3 has 15 amino acids. Looked up from germline, CDR1 is ENHRY and CDR2 is SYGVKD. V lost 8 bases and J lost 4; bases outside the gene matches: 10. CDR3 in amino acids: CAIGKTGGAGTEAFF. The CDR3 DNA reads as TGTGCCATCGGGAAGACAGGGGGCGCGGGCACTGAAGCTTTCTTT.

The chain carries TRBV7-8 and TRBJ2-3, with D perhaps TRBD1 (5 bases). The CDR3 consists of 16 residues. V gave up 2 bases and J gave up 2 bases, with 14 bases separating them. CDR1 is SGHVS and CDR2 is FQNEAQ in the germline V gene. In DNA form, the CDR3 reads TGTGCCAGCAGCTTACTCCAGGGAAGTCCCACAGATACGCAGTATTTT. Protein product: CASSLLQGSPTDTQYF.

The rearrangement uses TRBV7-9 and TRBJ2-2; the match to TRBD1 covers 9 bases. The CDR3 has 13 amino acids. Germline V gives CDR1 SEHNR, CDR2 FQNEAQ (reference sequence). V was pared by 5 bases and J by 7 bases, with 2 bases of the junction left unmatched. CDR3 sequence: CASSNRGRGELFF. The CDR3 DNA follows: TGTGCCAGCAGCAACAGGGGGCGCGGGGAGCTGTTTTTT. Filled out from reference TRBV7-9 and TRBJ2-2, the complete variable domain reads DTGVSQNPRHKITKRGQNVTFRCDPISEHNRLYWYRQTLGQGPEFLTYFQNEAQLEKSRLLSDRFSAERPKGSFSTLEIQRTEQGDSAMYLCASSNRGRGELFFGEGSRLTVL.

This rearrangement joins TRBV29-1 to TRBJ2-3, with D perhaps matching TRBD2 (6 bases). CDR1 is SQVTM and CDR2 is ANQGSEA in the germline V gene. With 1 base removed from V and 4 bases from J, the gap between germline ends came to 6 bases. The CDR3 is 12 residues long. This chain's CDR3 is CSVEGGADTQYF. DNA of the CDR3: TGCAGCGTTGAAGGGGGGGCAGATACGCAGTATTTT.

This chain joins TRBV5-1 and TRBJ2-2; TRBD2 matches at 13 bases. CDR3 length: 15 amino acids. Germline CDR1 and CDR2: SGHRS and YFSETQ. V lost 4 bases, J lost 6 bases, and 3 bases stayed unmatched. The CDR3 reads CASSTGLAGAGELFF. The CDR3 DNA is TGCGCCAGCAGCACCGGACTAGCGGGGGCCGGGGAGCTGTTTTTT.

The V gene is TRBV5-1, the J gene TRBJ1-1; 7 bases are shared with TRBD1. The germline gives CDR1 SGHRS, CDR2 YFSETQ. The J segment lost 5 bases and the V segment lost 7 bases, leaving 11 bases of the junction unmatched. The CDR3 loop spans 14 amino acids. The CDR3 is CASAGGLIGTEAFF. The CDR3 coding sequence is TGCGCCAGCGCAGGGGGGCTAATTGGAACTGAAGCTTTCTTT.

The rearrangement uses TRBV4-3 and TRBJ2-7; 9 nucleotides match TRBD2. Trimming removed 3 bases from V and 2 bases from J; junction bases left unmatched: 14. Germline V gives CDR1 LGHNA, CDR2 YSLEER. The CDR3 spans 18 residues. The DNA for the CDR3 is TGCGCCAGCAGCCAGGAATCTTTTGGTAGCGGGGGAACCTACGAGCAGTACTTC. It translates to CASSQESFGSGGTYEQYF.

The chain couples TRBV19 to TRBJ2-7; TRBD2 matches 10 bases. After removal of 1 base from V and 3 bases from J, the junction contained 6 bases not matched to a gene. Germline V gives CDR1 LNHDA, CDR2 SQIVND (reference sequence). This CDR3 is built from 16 residues. CDR3 DNA: TGTGCCAGTAGTATAGCCGGGACTAGCGACCGCTACGAGCAGTACTTC. It translates to CASSIAGTSDRYEQYF.

The chain joins TRBV18 to TRBJ1-2; D unresolved. The CDR3 consists of 13 residues. Germline loops: CDR1 KGHSH, CDR2 LQKENI. V was clipped by 0 bases and J by 6 bases, with 8 bases between them. CDR3 in DNA: TGTGCCAGCTCACCACCGAACAATAATGGCTACACCTTC. It encodes CASSPPNNNGYTF.

The DNA for the CDR3 is TGTGCCAGCAGCCAATCAGGGGGCAATCAGCCCCAGCATTTT. It translates to CASSQSGGNQPQHF. The chain employs TRBV16 and TRBJ1-5; D is perhaps TRBD1 (5 bases). Germline CDR1 KGHSY, CDR2 FQNENV. V lost 0 bases and J 2 bases, leaving 5 bases between the germline ends. CDR3 length equals 14 residues. The entire variable domain, with the rest obtained from reference TRBV16 and TRBJ1-5, is as follows: GEEVAQTPKHLVRGEGQKAKLYCAPIKGHSYVFWYQQVLKNEFKFLISFQNENVFDETGMPKERFSAKCLPNSPCSLEIQATKLEDSAVYFCASSQSGGNQPQHFGDGTRLSIL.